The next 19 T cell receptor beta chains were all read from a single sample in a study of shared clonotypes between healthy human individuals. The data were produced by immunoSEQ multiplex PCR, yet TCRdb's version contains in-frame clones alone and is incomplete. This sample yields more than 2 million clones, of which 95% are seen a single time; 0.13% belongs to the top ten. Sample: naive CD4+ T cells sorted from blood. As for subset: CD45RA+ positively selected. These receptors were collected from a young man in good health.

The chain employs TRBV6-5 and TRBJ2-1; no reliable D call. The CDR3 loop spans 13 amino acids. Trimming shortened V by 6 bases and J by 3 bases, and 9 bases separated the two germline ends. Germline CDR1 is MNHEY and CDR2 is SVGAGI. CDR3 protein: CASRYSNYNEQFF. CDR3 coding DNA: TGTGCCAGCAGATACAGTAACTACAATGAGCAGTTCTTC.

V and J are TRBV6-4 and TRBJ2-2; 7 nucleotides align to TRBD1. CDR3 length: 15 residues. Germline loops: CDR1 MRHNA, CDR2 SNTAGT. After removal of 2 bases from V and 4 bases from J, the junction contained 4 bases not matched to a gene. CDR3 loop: CASSDRGRSTGELFF. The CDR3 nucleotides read TGTGCCAGCAGTGACAGGGGGCGAAGCACCGGGGAGCTGTTTTTT.

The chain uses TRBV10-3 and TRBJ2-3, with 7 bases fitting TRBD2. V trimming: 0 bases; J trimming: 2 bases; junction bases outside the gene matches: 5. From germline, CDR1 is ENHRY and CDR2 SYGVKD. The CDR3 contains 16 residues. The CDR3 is CAISESIGLVTDTQYF. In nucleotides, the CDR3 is TGTGCCATCAGTGAGTCGATAGGACTAGTCACAGATACGCAGTATTTT.

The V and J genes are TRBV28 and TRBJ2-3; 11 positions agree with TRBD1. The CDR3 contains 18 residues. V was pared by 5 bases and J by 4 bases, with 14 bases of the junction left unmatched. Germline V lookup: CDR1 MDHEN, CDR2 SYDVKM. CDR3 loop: CASSRGQGGRLLADTQYF. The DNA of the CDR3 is TGTGCCAGCAGTCGGGGACAGGGGGGTCGTCTATTGGCAGATACGCAGTATTTT.

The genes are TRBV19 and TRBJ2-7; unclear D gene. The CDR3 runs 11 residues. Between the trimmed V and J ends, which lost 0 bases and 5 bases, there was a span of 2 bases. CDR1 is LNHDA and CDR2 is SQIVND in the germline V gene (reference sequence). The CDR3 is CASSIENEQYF. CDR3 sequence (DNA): TGTGCCAGTAGTATAGAGAACGAGCAGTACTTC. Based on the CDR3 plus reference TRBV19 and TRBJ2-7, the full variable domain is DGGITQSPKYLFRKEGQNVTLSCEQNLNHDAMYWYRQDPGQGLRLIYYSQIVNDFQKGDIAEGYSVSREKKESFPLTVTSAQKNPTAFYLCASSIENEQYFGPGTRLTVT.

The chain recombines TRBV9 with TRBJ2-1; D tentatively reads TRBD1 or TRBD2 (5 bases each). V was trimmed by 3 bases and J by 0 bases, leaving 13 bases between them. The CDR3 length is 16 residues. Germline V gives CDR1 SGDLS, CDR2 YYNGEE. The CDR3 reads CASSAEGRGSYNEQFF. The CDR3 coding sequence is TGTGCCAGCAGCGCCGAGGGAAGGGGCTCCTACAATGAGCAGTTCTTC.

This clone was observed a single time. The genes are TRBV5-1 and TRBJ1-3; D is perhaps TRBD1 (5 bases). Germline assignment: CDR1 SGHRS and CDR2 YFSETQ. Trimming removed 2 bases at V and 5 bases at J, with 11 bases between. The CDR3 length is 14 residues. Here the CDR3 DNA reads TGCGCCAGCAGCTTCGACAGTCTCAGAAACACCATATATTTT. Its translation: CASSFDSLRNTIYF.

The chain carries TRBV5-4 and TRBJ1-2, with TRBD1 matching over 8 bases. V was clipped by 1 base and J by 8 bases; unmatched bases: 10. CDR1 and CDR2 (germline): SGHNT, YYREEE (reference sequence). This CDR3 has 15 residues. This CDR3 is CASSLRIAGGMGYTF. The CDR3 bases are TGTGCCAGCAGCTTGCGTATTGCAGGGGGCATGGGCTACACCTTC.

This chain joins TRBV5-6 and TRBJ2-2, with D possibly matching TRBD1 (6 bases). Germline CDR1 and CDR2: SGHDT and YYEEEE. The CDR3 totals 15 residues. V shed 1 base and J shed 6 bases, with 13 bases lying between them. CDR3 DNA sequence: TGTGCCAGCAGCTTGATAGGCAGGGGTGCCGGGGAGCTGTTTTTT. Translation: CASSLIGRGAGELFF.

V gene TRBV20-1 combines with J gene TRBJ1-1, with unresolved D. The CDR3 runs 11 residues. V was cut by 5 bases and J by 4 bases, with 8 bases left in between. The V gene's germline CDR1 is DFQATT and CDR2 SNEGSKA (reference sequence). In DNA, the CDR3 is TGCAGTGCTGCGCTGTTCACTGAAGCTTTCTTT. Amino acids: CSAALFTEAFF.

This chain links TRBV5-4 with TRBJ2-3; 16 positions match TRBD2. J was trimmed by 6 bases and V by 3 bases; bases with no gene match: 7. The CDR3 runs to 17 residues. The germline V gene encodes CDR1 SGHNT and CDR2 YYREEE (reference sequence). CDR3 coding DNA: TGTGCCAGCAGCTCTCCGGGACTAGCGGGGGGGCTGGATACGCAGTATTTT. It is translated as CASSSPGLAGGLDTQYF.

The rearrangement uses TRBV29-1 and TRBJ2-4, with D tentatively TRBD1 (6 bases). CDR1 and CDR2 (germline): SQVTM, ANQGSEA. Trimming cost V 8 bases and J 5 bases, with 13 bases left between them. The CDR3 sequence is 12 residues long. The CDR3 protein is CSSQDSENIQYF. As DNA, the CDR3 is TGCAGCTCCCAGGACAGCGAAAACATTCAGTACTTC.

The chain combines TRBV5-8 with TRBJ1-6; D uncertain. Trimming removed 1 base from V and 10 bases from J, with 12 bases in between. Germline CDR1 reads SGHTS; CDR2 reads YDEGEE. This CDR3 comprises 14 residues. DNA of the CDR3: TGTGCCAGCAGCTTGTGGCGGGGTCGGTCACCCCTCCACTTT. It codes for CASSLWRGRSPLHF.

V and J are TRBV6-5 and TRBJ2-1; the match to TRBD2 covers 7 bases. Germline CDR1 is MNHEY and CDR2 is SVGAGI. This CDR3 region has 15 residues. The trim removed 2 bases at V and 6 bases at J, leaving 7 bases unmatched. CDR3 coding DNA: TGTGCCAGCAGTTACCAGCAGCGGGGCGTCAATGAGCAGTTCTTC. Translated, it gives CASSYQQRGVNEQFF.

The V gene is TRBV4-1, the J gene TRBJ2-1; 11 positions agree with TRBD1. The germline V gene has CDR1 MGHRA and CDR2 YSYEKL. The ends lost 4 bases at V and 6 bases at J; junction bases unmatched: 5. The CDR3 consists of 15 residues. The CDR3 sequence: CASSPGTGGRNEQFF. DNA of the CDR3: TGCGCCAGCAGCCCCGGGACAGGGGGACGCAATGAGCAGTTCTTC.

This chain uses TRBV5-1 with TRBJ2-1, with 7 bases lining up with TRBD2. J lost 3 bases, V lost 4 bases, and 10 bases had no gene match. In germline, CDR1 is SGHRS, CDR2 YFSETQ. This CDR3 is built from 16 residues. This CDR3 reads CASSPEGGRGYNEQFF. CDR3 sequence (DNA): TGCGCCAGCAGCCCCGAGGGCGGGAGAGGCTACAATGAGCAGTTCTTC.

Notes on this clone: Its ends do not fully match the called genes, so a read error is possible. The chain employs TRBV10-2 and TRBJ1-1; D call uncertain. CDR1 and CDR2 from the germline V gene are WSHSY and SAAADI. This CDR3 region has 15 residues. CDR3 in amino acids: CASSESKQPRTDAFF. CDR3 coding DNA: TGCGCCAGCAGTGAGTCTAAACAGCCTAGGACTGACGCTTTCTTT.

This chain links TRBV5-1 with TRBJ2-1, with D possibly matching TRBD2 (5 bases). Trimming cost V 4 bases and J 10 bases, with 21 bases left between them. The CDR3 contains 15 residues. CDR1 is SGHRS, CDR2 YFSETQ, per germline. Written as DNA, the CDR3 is TGCGCCAGCAGCGCGGGTTCGGCTAGATATGGCGAGCAGTTCTTC. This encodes CASSAGSARYGEQFF.

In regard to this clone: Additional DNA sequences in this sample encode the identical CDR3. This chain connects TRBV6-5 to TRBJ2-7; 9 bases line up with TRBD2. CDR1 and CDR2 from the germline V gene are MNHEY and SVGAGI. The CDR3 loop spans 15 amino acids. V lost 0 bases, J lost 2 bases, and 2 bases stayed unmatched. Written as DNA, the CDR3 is TGTGCCAGCAGTTACTCATCTAGCGGGGCCTACGAGCAGTACTTC. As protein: CASSYSSSGAYEQYF.